The text below deals with one TCR beta chain. Its specificity is not known. It was with unique molecular identifiers that the TCRbeta library was prepared. One entry per CDR3 protein, called by TCRdb with MiXCR from the PCR reads. The top ten clones hold roughly 5% of a sample with some 830,000 distinct CDR3 sequences, roughly 15% of them seen once. This specimen comes from a study of T-cell reconstitution after alpha-beta-depleted transplantation in children. Study conclusions and caveats: Expanded graft clones numbering several hundred reportedly gave rise to alpha-beta T cells about two months after transplant.

This specimen consisted of PBMCs, mostly from graft donor cells, obtained 360 days after TCRalphabeta/CD19-depleted stem cell transplant. The sequence came from a male patient younger than 18 who had a stem cell transplant for acute lymphoblastic leukemia, so the T cells may come from the graft donor.

CDR3 amino acids: CASSPVGAETQYF. As DNA, the CDR3 is TGTGCCAGCAGCCCCGTGGGGGCAGAGACCCAGTACTTC. The chain is built from TRBV7-9 and TRBJ2-5, with D possibly being TRBD1 (6 bases). V lost 5 bases to trimming and J lost 4 bases, with 11 bases between them. This CDR3 contains 13 residues. Germline-derived CDR1 and CDR2 are SEHNR and FQNEAQ (reference sequence).